This T cell receptor (beta chain) is drawn from a study of T cell responses to AZD1222 COVID-19 vaccine. General study results and limits: Repertoire sampling occurred only after the peak T cell response.

As for this clone: Its target is not known.

TCRdb's copy holds only in-frame clones and misses some; the assay was immunoSEQ multiplex PCR. This table holds fewer than 100,000 clones, around 85% found once. The source is an adult who received the AZD1222 COVID-19 vaccine. This specimen consisted of peripheral blood, obtained 28 days after the second AZD1222 dose.

The CDR3 DNA is TGTGCCAGCAGCTTAAGCGGATCTAGCACAGATACGCAGTATTTT. Residues: CASSLSGSSTDTQYF. V gene TRBV7-3 combines with J gene TRBJ2-3; D ambiguous. Trimming stripped 1 base from V and 0 bases from J, with 8 bases between. Germline loops: CDR1 SGHTA, CDR2 FQGTGA. The CDR3 is 15 amino acids. The full variable domain, with the rest looked up from reference TRBV7-3 and TRBJ2-3, is GAGVSQTPSNKVTEKGKYVELRCDPISGHTALYWYRQSLGQGPEFLIYFQGTGAADDSGLPNDRFFAVRPEGSVSTLKIQRTERGDSAVYLCASSLSGSSTDTQYFGPGTRLTVL.